This T cell receptor (beta chain) was profiled in a study of CD8 T cells in ankylosing spondylitis. Study-wide results and caveats: Previous work reported some of these motif variants in the synovial fluid and blood of reactive arthritis. Significantly higher representation of disease-linked clones was reported for matched ankylosing spondylitis synovial fluid. Seemingly characteristic of ankylosing spondylitis blood was a TCR beta motif consisting of under ten highly homologous variants.

TCRdb ran MiXCR on the 5' RACE reads and lists one entry per CDR3 protein. The data show under 250,000 distinct CDR3 sequences, with 6% to 8.5% seen just once and 14% held by the top ten. This clonotype was picked up one time. Its antigen remains unknown. The length of the CDR3 is 19 residues. The junction had 25 bases not matched to a gene; V was cut back by 8 bases and J by 3 bases. Germline CDR1 is LGHDT and CDR2 is YNNKEL (reference sequence). The gene calls are TRBV3-1 and TRBJ2-7; 7 nucleotides line up with TRBD2. This receptor was taken from a male donor with ankylosing spondylitis. Sequencing was done on a sample of blood, either unsorted or a sorted T cell fraction (not recorded which). Here the CDR3 DNA reads TGTGCCAGCCTCGGGGTGGGGACTAAAAAAGAATCAACCTACTACGAGCAGTACTTC. Its protein is CASLGVGTKKESTYYEQYF.